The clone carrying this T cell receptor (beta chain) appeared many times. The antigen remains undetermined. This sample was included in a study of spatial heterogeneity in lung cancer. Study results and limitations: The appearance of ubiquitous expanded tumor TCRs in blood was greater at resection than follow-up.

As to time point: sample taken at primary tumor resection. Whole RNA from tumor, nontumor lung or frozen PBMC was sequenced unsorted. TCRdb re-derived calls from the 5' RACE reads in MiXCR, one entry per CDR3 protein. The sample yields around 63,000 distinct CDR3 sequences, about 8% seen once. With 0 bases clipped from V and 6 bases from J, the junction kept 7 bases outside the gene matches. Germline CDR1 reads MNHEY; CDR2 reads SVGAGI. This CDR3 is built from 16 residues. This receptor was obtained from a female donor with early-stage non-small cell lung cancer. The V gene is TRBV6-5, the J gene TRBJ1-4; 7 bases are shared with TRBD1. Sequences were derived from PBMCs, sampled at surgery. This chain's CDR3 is CASSYSRQGWDEKLFF. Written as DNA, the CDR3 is TGTGCCAGCAGTTACTCCAGACAGGGCTGGGATGAAAAACTGTTTTTT.